The 22 T cell receptor beta chains below were found in one sample sequenced in a study of shared clonotypes between healthy human individuals. Naive CD8 cells, CD45RO-negative and positively selected for CCR7, excluded terminally differentiated effector memory CD45RA+ cells. Here immunoSEQ multiplex PCR was the method, and the copy in TCRdb shows in-frame clones only, minus some. The table records some 2 million clones, around 96% of them present only once. The sample was naive CD8+ T cells sorted from blood. These receptors originate from a man aged 18 to 35 in good health.

V gene TRBV4-1 combines with J gene TRBJ2-1, with 7 bases identical to TRBD1. Germline V gene data show CDR1 as MGHRA and CDR2 as YSYEKL. The length of the CDR3 is 15 residues. Losses at the gene ends were 6 bases for V and 0 bases for J; bases not matched to a gene: 5. CDR3 sequence: CASRVTGSSYNEQFF. CDR3 coding DNA: TGCGCCAGCAGGGTGACAGGGAGCTCCTACAATGAGCAGTTCTTC.

The CDR3 DNA is TGTGCCAGCAGTGAAAGTCTAGGACAGGCGAGTGAAGCTTTCTTT. It yields the protein CASSESLGQASEAFF. The gene calls are TRBV2 and TRBJ1-1; 7 bases fit TRBD1. The CDR3 loop spans 15 amino acids. Germline V CDR1 and CDR2: SNHLY, FYNNEI. J was trimmed by 7 bases and V by 2 bases; bases with no gene match: 10.

The chain combines TRBV27 with TRBJ2-3, with 7 positions matching TRBD1. CDR1 is MNHEY and CDR2 is SMNVEV in the germline V gene (reference sequence). The CDR3 totals 15 residues. J lost 2 bases, V lost 5 bases, and 7 bases had no gene match. This CDR3 is CASSQLGQHTDTQYF. CDR3 coding DNA: TGTGCCAGCAGTCAATTGGGACAGCACACAGATACGCAGTATTTT.

The chain joins TRBV11-3 to TRBJ2-7; tentatively, D is TRBD1 (7 bases). Trimming removed 4 bases at V and 6 bases at J, with 16 bases between. Germline CDR1 is SGHNT and CDR2 is YENEEA. There are 14 residues in the CDR3. CDR3 region: CASSSVSGGGEQYF. In nucleotides, the CDR3 is TGTGCCAGCAGCTCGGTCTCAGGGGGAGGCGAGCAGTACTTC.

Details on this clone: Other DNA sequences in the sample encode the same CDR3. The rearrangement links TRBV29-1 to TRBJ2-7, with 8 bases fitting TRBD1. Germline V gene lookup returns CDR1 SQVTM and CDR2 ANQGSEA. This CDR3 region has 13 residues. After removal of 4 bases from V and 3 bases from J, the junction contained 5 bases not matched to a gene. Here the CDR3 DNA reads TGCAGCGTTGGACAGGGGAGCAGCTACGAGCAGTACTTC. Protein: CSVGQGSSYEQYF.

The chain has TRBV10-3 and TRBJ2-1, with 8 bases matching TRBD2. This CDR3 has 15 amino acids. The germline V gene has CDR1 ENHRY and CDR2 SYGVKD. J was trimmed by 4 bases and V by 8 bases; bases with no gene match: 10. CDR3 sequence: CAIGGGNPTYNEQFF. The CDR3 coding sequence is TGTGCCATCGGCGGGGGGAACCCAACTTACAATGAGCAGTTCTTC.

This chain connects TRBV7-2 to TRBJ1-2; D not resolved. The CDR3 consists of 14 residues. The germline gives CDR1 SGHTA, CDR2 FQGNSA. V was trimmed by 1 base and J by 7 bases, leaving 13 bases between them. The CDR3 spells CASSLVDDSRGYTF. In nucleotides, the CDR3 is TGTGCCAGCAGCTTAGTTGACGATTCCCGTGGCTACACCTTC.

The chain links TRBV4-1 to TRBJ2-5; D is unresolved. Between the trimmed V and J ends, which lost 1 base and 4 bases, there was a span of 10 bases. The germline gives CDR1 MGHRA, CDR2 YSYEKL. CDR3 length: 14 residues. DNA of the CDR3: TGCGCCAGCAGCCAAGTTGGGATTCCAGAGACCCAGTACTTC. Its translation: CASSQVGIPETQYF.

The chain joins TRBV5-4 to TRBJ2-7; 7 nucleotides match TRBD1. J lost 1 base, V lost 4 bases, and 17 bases had no gene match. The germline CDR1 and CDR2 sequences are SGHNT and YYREEE (reference sequence). The CDR3 has 18 residues. DNA for the CDR3: TGTGCCAGCAGCGTGATAGGCCCTTCGACAGGGCGATCCTACGAGCAGTACTTC. Translating it yields CASSVIGPSTGRSYEQYF.

The chain recombines TRBV6-1 with TRBJ2-2; D uncertain. Germline loops: CDR1 MNHNS, CDR2 SASEGT. The V and J ends lost 1 base and 6 bases respectively, with 12 bases between them. The CDR3 sequence is 15 residues long. CDR3: CASSEDTSPAGELFF. CDR3 bases: TGTGCCAGCAGTGAAGACACCTCACCCGCCGGGGAGCTGTTTTTT.

V is TRBV4-1 and J is TRBJ1-1; D unclear. Germline V CDR1 and CDR2: MGHRA, YSYEKL. This CDR3 region has 16 residues. The germline V and J ends were trimmed by 2 bases and 1 base, with 14 bases remaining between them. As DNA, the CDR3 is TGCGCCAGCAGCCAATTCAAAGGACTGCAGAACACTGAAGCTTTCTTT. It translates to CASSQFKGLQNTEAFF.

V usage is TRBV28 and J usage is TRBJ1-2; TRBD1 matches 7 bases. This CDR3 spans 17 amino acids. Germline V gene sequence: CDR1 MDHEN, CDR2 SYDVKM. After removal of 5 bases from V and 4 bases from J, the junction contained 16 bases not matched to a gene. In DNA, the CDR3 is TGTGCCAGCAGTCTCGATTTAACAGGGGTCGGCGGCTATGGCTACACCTTC. It translates to CASSLDLTGVGGYGYTF.

V is TRBV11-2 and J is TRBJ2-7, with 7 bases identical to TRBD1. Germline V lookup: CDR1 SGHAT, CDR2 FQNNGV. The CDR3 is 14 amino acids. V shed 5 bases, J shed 2 bases, and the junction held 6 bases outside the gene matches. The CDR3 DNA reads as TGTGCCAGCAGCCACGCACAGGGGACCTACGAGCAGTACTTC. It codes for CASSHAQGTYEQYF.

The J gene is TRBJ2-1, the V gene TRBV28, with TRBD2 matching over 11 bases. The CDR3 sequence is 15 residues long. The V gene's germline CDR1 is MDHEN and CDR2 SYDVKM. J gave up 11 bases and V 4 bases, and 10 bases lay outside the gene matches. The CDR3 spells CASSSGTSGSLKQFF. CDR3 nucleotides: TGTGCCAGCAGTTCGGGAACTAGCGGGAGTTTAAAGCAGTTCTTC.

The chain couples TRBV7-2 to TRBJ1-6; possible D gene TRBD1, 5 bases. This CDR3 spans 17 amino acids. V was clipped by 3 bases and J by 8 bases, with 20 bases between them. Germline CDR1 is SGHTA and CDR2 is FQGNSA. The CDR3 loop is CASSFYPREGRDSPLHF. CDR3 nucleotides: TGTGCCAGCAGCTTCTACCCCAGGGAGGGGAGGGATTCACCCCTCCACTTT. The whole variable domain, filled in from reference TRBV7-2 and TRBJ1-6, reads GAGVSQSPSNKVTEKGKDVELRCDPISGHTALYWYRQSLGQGLEFLIYFQGNSAPDKSGLPSDRFSAERTGGSVSTLTIQRTQQEDSAVYLCASSFYPREGRDSPLHFGNGTRLTVT.

V is TRBV4-3 and J is TRBJ2-1; a weak D match, TRBD2 (6 bases). CDR3 length: 18 residues. From germline, CDR1 is LGHNA and CDR2 YSLEER. Trimming cost V 4 bases and J 3 bases, with 22 bases left between them. For the CDR3, the DNA is TGCGCCAGCAGCCTAGCTTTAGGCGGGGAAGGGAACTACAATGAGCAGTTCTTC. This translates into CASSLALGGEGNYNEQFF.

The genes are TRBV5-1 and TRBJ2-3; 11 bases match TRBD2. CDR3 size: 17 residues. V was pared by 0 bases and J by 5 bases, with 8 bases of the junction left unmatched. Germline CDR1 SGHRS, CDR2 YFSETQ. CDR3 amino acids: CASSLEASGGIGDTQYF. Here the CDR3 DNA reads TGCGCCAGCAGCTTGGAAGCTAGCGGGGGGATAGGAGATACGCAGTATTTT. Together with reference TRBV5-1 and TRBJ2-3, the CDR3 gives the full variable domain: KAGVTQTPRYLIKTRGQQVTLSCSPISGHRSVSWYQQTPGQGLQFLFEYFSETQRNKGNFPGRFSGRQFSNSRSEMNVSTLELGDSALYLCASSLEASGGIGDTQYFGPGTRLTVL.

The J gene is TRBJ2-7, the V gene TRBV14, with no clear D. Germline V gene lookup returns CDR1 SGHDN and CDR2 FVKESK. Trimming removed 0 bases at V and 3 bases at J, with 12 bases between. The CDR3 contains 15 residues. The CDR3: CASSQELLGNYEQYF. CDR3 sequence (DNA): TGTGCCAGCAGCCAAGAACTCTTGGGAAACTACGAGCAGTACTTC.

As for this clone: Other DNA sequences within the sample encode an identical CDR3. The V and J genes are TRBV7-2 and TRBJ2-3; D perhaps matches TRBD1 (6 bases). V dropped 1 base and J dropped 6 bases, with 8 bases sitting between them. The CDR3 is 13 residues long. Germline lookup yields CDR1 SGHTA and CDR2 FQGNSA. CDR3 DNA sequence: TGTGCCAGCAGCTTAGTGGGGGCCGATACGCAGTATTTT. This gives the protein CASSLVGADTQYF.

The CDR3 bases are TGCAGCGTTGAAGGGTTAACCGGGACAGGCGGAGCAACTAATGAAAAACTGTTTTTT. Protein: CSVEGLTGTGGATNEKLFF. The genes are TRBV29-1 and TRBJ1-4; 8 bases agree with TRBD1. CDR3 length: 19 amino acids. After removal of 1 base from V and 0 bases from J, the junction contained 13 bases not matched to a gene. Germline V CDR1 and CDR2: SQVTM, ANQGSEA.

Regarding this clone: The same CDR3 is also encoded by other DNA sequences in this sample. The chain employs TRBV7-9 and TRBJ1-2; D is ambiguous. The germline gives CDR1 SEHNR, CDR2 FQNEAQ (reference sequence). The CDR3 spans 12 residues. V was shortened by 1 base and J by 5 bases, with 5 bases between the two germline ends. For the CDR3, the DNA is TGTGCCAGCAGCTTAGATCGGTATGGCTACACCTTC. It yields the protein CASSLDRYGYTF.

This rearrangement joins TRBV7-2 to TRBJ2-7; possibly TRBD1 for D (6 bases). Germline V gives CDR1 SGHTA, CDR2 FQGNSA. This CDR3 has 13 residues. V lost 5 bases and J lost 4, with 12 bases in between. The CDR3 reads CASSRFTGYEQYF. The CDR3 DNA reads TGTGCCAGCAGCCGATTCACAGGGTACGAGCAGTACTTC.